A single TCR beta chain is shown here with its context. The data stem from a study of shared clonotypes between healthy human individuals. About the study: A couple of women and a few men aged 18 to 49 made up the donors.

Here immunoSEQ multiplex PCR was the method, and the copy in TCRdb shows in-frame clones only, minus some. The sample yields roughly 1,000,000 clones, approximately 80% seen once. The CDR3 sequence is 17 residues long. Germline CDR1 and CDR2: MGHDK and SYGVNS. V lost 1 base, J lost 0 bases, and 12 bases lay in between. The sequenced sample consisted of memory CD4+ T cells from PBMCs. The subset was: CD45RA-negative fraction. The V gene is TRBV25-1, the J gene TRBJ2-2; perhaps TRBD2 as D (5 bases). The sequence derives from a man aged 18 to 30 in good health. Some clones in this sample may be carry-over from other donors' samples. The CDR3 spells CASSEWVLEANTGELFF. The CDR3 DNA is TGTGCCAGCAGTGAATGGGTTCTGGAGGCGAACACCGGGGAGCTGTTTTTT.